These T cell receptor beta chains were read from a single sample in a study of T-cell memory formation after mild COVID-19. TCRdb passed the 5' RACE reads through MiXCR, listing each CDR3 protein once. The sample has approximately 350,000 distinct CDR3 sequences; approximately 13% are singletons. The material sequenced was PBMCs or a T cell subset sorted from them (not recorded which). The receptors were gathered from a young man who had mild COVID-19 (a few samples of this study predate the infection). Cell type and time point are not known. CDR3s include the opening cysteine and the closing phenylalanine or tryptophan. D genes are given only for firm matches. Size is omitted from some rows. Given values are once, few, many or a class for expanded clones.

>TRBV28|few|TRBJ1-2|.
CASSSPDSYGYTF
TGTGCCAGCAGTTCTCCGGACAGCTATGGCTACACCTTC
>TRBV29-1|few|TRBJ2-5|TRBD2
CSASPAGGRETQYF
TGCAGCGCCTCGCCAGCGGGGGGTCGAGAGACCCAGTACTTC
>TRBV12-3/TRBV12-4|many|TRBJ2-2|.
CASSLGASTGELFF
TGTGCCAGCAGTTTAGGTGCCAGCACCGGGGAGCTGTTTTTT
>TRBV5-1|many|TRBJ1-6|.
CASSLGTDSPLHF
TGCGCCAGCAGCTTGGGAACAGATTCACCCCTCCACTTT
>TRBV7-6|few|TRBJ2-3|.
CASSLSAFRTQYF
TGTGCCAGCAGCCTGTCAGCGTTTCGTACGCAGTATTTT
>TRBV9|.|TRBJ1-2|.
CASSVDPVAIYGYTF
TGTGCCAGCAGCGTAGATCCAGTAGCTATCTATGGCTACACCTTC
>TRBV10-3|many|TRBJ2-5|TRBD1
CAISGDRGIQETQYF
TGTGCCATCAGTGGGGACAGGGGCATCCAAGAGACCCAGTACTTC
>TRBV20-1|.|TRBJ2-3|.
CSARGIFQATDTQYF
TGCAGTGCTAGAGGGATATTCCAGGCCACAGATACGCAGTATTTT
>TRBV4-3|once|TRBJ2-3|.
CASSQAGGASTDTQYF
TGCGCCAGCAGCCAAGCTGGAGGGGCGAGCACAGATACGCAGTATTTT
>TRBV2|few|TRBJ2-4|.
CASSEGRGGLILGIQYF
TGTGCCAGCAGTGAAGGGAGAGGGGGGCTCATCTTGGGCATTCAGTACTTC
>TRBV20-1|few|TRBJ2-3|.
CSARGGGTDTQYF
TGCAGTGCTAGAGGGGGTGGCACAGATACGCAGTATTTT
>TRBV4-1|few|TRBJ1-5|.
CASSQAPPPGQPQHF
TGCGCCAGCAGCCAAGCCCCGCCACCCGGTCAGCCCCAGCATTTT
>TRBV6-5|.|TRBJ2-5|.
CASSYGLGTLQETQYF
TGTGCCAGCAGTTACGGTCTGGGGACTTTACAAGAGACCCAGTACTTC
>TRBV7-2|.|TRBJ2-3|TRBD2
CASSRSGTSGSQYF
TGTGCCAGCAGCCGTAGCGGGACCTCCGGATCGCAGTATTTT
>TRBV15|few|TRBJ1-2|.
CATSRDAYGYTF
TGTGCCACCAGCAGAGACGCCTATGGCTACACCTTC
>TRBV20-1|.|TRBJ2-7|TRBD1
CSATTGSYEQYF
TGCAGTGCTACGACAGGGTCCTACGAGCAGTACTTC
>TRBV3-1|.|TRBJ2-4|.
CASSHVQGPANF
TGTGCCAGCAGCCACGTACAGGGCCCCGCGAACTTC
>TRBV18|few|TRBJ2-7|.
CASSPFRDSYEQYF
TGTGCCAGCTCACCCTTCAGAGATTCCTACGAGCAGTACTTC
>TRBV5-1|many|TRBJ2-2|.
CASSLYGTGELFF
TGCGCCAGCAGCTTGTATGGCACCGGGGAGCTGTTTTTT
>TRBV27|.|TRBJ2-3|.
CASSLSPGSVGYF
TGTGCCAGCAGTTTATCCCCGGGGAGTGTGGGGTATTTT
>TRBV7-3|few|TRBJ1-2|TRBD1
CASSRDPRTGPYF
TGTGCCAGCAGCCGAGATCCCCGGACAGGGCCTTACTTC
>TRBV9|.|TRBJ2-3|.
CASRPSGASGTDTQYF
TGTGCCAGCAGACCGTCGGGGGCATCAGGAACAGATACGCAGTATTTT
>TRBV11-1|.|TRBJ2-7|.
CASSLDDYEQYF
TGTGCCAGCAGCTTAGATGACTACGAGCAGTACTTC
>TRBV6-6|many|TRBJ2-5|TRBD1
CASRAPGTGGIETQYF
TGTGCCAGCAGAGCGCCCGGGACAGGGGGAATAGAGACCCAGTACTTC
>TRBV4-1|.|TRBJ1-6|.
CASSQDQGDSYNSPLHF
TGCGCCAGCAGCCAAGATCAAGGGGACTCCTATAATTCACCCCTCCACTTT
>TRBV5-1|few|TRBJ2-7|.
CASSLTGIRREQYF
TGCGCCAGCAGCTTAACAGGGATTCGCCGAGAGCAGTACTTC
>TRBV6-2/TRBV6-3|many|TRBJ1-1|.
CASSYGTPPEAFF
TGTGCCAGCAGTTACGGGACGCCGCCTGAAGCTTTCTTT
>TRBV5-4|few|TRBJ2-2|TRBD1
CASSRQGPGTGELFF
TGTGCCAGCAGCCGACAGGGCCCGGGCACCGGGGAGCTGTTTTTT
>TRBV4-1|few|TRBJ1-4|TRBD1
CASSSAGTGREKLFF
TGCGCCAGCAGCTCCGCCGGGACAGGGAGAGAAAAACTGTTTTTT
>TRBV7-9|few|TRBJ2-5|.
CASSQLGTPSRETQYF
TGTGCCAGCAGCCAGTTGGGGACCCCTAGCCGAGAGACCCAGTACTTC